This TCR beta chain emerged from a study of cytomegalovirus exposure and HLA in healthy donors (dated by TCRdb to between 2016 and 2019). A note on the overall study: According to an earlier analysis of 587 of the donors, about 179 million T cells yielded 95 million to 140 million unique TCR beta sequences and around 280 Gb of sequence data. Genome-wide SNP genotypes for about 60% of the roughly 700 donors were used in a later genetic analysis, which treated that subset as a discovery cohort. The study aimed to test whether cataloging public T cell receptors could reveal signatures of past pathogen exposure. Typing coverage varied by locus: roughly 629-630 donors for A, B, C, DRB1 and DQB1; about 520 for DQA1; around 570 for DPA1; around 490 for DPB1. Because of strong linkage in the cohort, 5 or 6 DR-DQ haplotypes were treated as single units for association and clustering. To study patterns of TCR occurrence, a later analysis re-analyzed previously published TCR beta repertoires from around 670 donors and added high-resolution HLA genotyping. An earlier analysis of approximately 580 of the donors used high-throughput TCR beta sequencing to judge whether each TCR beta V gene segment behaved as functional or pseudogenic. High-throughput TCR immunosequencing, statistical association of individual TCRs with disease status, and machine learning were combined to predict cytomegalovirus infection status. Of the roughly 400 genotyped donors, roughly 76% were placed in the genetic ancestry cluster associated with self-reported Caucasian donors. Across about 370 genotyped donors of the cohort, an average of roughly 230,000 unique TCR beta nucleotide sequences per donor were sequenced, and roughly 20% of those sequences were non-productive. In the later analysis, no new phenotypic data were used to find candidate immune exposures; instead, reliance was placed on TCR beta sequences and their occurrence across donors. HLA typing covered class I and class II loci at four-digit resolution. All discovery cohort repertoires had been generated using a single sequencing platform. In addition to the first cohort of several hundred subjects, a separate validation cohort of about 120 different subjects was used. Approximately 310 gigabases of sequencing data and roughly 80 million unique TCR sequences made up an early release that covered 640 HLA-typed donors. Donor age, sex, ethnicity and CMV serostatus were compiled together with the repertoire data. Using immunosequencing, the study profiled T cell repertoires from 500 to 800 subjects and related those repertoires to cytomegalovirus serostatus.

There are 16 amino acids in the CDR3, from cysteine to phenylalanine inclusive. Of all the DNA, just the CDR3 is kept, 48 bases in frame from base 1. Trimming removed 3 bases from V and 3 bases from J, leaving 15 bases between the germline ends. Sequences MDHEN (CDR1) and SYDVKM (CDR2) are obtained from the germline V gene. The library relied on the immunoSEQ multiplex PCR assay. A mixture of 60 forward primers for TCR Vbeta segments and 13 reverse primers for TCR Jbeta segments was used in the multiplex PCR. A multiplex PCR assay on genomic DNA amplified the CDR3 region of rearranged TCR beta genes. The Illumina HiSeq System was used to sequence the amplified TCR beta libraries as 87-base-pair reads. The authors processed their data as follows. Across the 500 to 750 repertoires, a later analysis counted tens of millions of unique TCR beta chains, some 11 million of which were shared by at least two donors. Raw reads were error-corrected and collapsed into unique sequences with a nearest-neighbor algorithm that merged closely related sequences to remove PCR and sequencing errors. CDR3 sequences were aligned to IMGT reference sequences to assign V, D and J gene segments. For a sequence to be retained, at least a six-nucleotide match to both a V gene segment and a J gene segment was required. A rearrangement counted as productive if the CDR3 had no stop codons and remained in frame with V and J, and every other rearrangement counted as non-productive. CDR3 was defined by IMGT convention, running from the second conserved V-encoded cysteine to the conserved J-encoded phenylalanine. Sequences without an unambiguous match to a single V gene segment were excluded from the earlier analysis of a few hundred of the donors. An earlier analysis of a few hundred of the donors called V segments functional above 56.7% productive rearrangements and segregating when the between-donor standard deviation exceeded 5%. A statistical classification framework was built to diagnose cytomegalovirus status from the catalog of TCR beta chain sequences. A later analysis assigned V and J genes by comparing TCR nucleotide sequences with IMGT/GENE-DB human TR gene sequences. The TCRdist pipeline was used in a later analysis to assign CDR3 sequences and most-parsimonious VDJ recombination scenarios. In a later analysis, every TCR beta chain was defined by the combination of its CDR3 amino acid sequence and its V-gene family, and reads without a unique V-gene family were dropped. As a way to deal with suspected cross-contamination and a sequencing artifact, a later analysis dropped roughly 620 nucleotide sequences that were highly shared and had low generation probability. In a later analysis, a clonal expansion index for each public chain was calculated from normalized within-repertoire ranks of inferred template counts. A later analysis computed generation probabilities with a VDJ recombination model fitted to out-of-frame rearrangements, and checked the results against IGoR. Hypergeometric tests were used in a later analysis to score TCR-TCR, TCR-HLA and TCR-CMV co-occurrence, with a repertoire-size bias correction applied to the TCR pairs. In a later analysis, false discovery rates were estimated by permuting HLA or CMV assignments 20 times. In a later analysis, co-occurring TCRs were grouped using DBSCAN, with TCRdist sequence similarity added in when clustering inside HLA-allele-positive subsets. Co-occurrence clustering excluded repertoires with fewer than 30,000 or more than 120,000 public chains, plus five with anomalous nucleotide sharing. As stored in TCRdb, this immuneACCESS dataset retains in-frame rearrangements with V and J assigned. A fraction of the clones does not appear; measured against another copy, unresolved V genes explain less than half of the discrepancy, and the remainder lacks a known reason. From that table come the V and J calls and clone size; the DNA was used to work out D and trimming. For this sample the table gives about 140,000 clones, of which approximately 80% were detected only once. The ten largest clones represent approximately 4.9% of the sample.

Study-level results and caveats: The presence/absence analyses assumed that sequencing depth was roughly uniform across donors, and that assumption may not be true. Because HLA typing was missing for some donors at each locus, association tests included only the typed subset. Correlated functional status among segregating V segments might be attributable to linkage disequilibrium, but an unknown experimental factor could not be ruled out. Across donors, most TCR sequences were observed very rarely, whereas some public TCRs were present in many individuals. A later analysis associated around 16,000 TCR beta sequences with specific HLA alleles at a false discovery rate of 0.05. Most CMV-associated TCR beta chains appeared to be HLA-restricted in a later analysis, and the HLA associations seemed to be driven largely by CMV exposure. An association between a missense DCLRE1C variant and V-gene and J-gene trimming of TCR beta chains was found in a later genetic analysis and replicated in an independent cohort. The classifier was reported to diagnose cytomegalovirus status with high specificity and sensitivity in both the original and validation cohorts. The study gave a list of about 150 TCR beta chains associated with cytomegalovirus. In a later analysis, HLA-associated TCR beta chains showed more clonal expansion and lower generation probabilities than non-associated chains that were equally common. A later genetic analysis reported fewer N-insertions in productive TCRs among donors in an Asian-associated ancestry cluster than the roughly 670-donor mean. In a later analysis, TCR association rates were found to vary across HLA loci, with the most associated TCRs seen for DRB1 alleles and the fewest for HLA-C alleles. The earlier analysis of about 600 of the donors excluded roughly 17 rarely observed V segments, including chromosome 9 orphons, because counts were too low. In this cohort, only TCR beta chains were sequenced, and detectable features were limited by the absence of alpha or paired-chain data. A later analysis reported that several top co-occurrence clusters appeared linked to parvovirus B19, influenza, CMV and Epstein-Barr virus. A cluster of highly shared sequence variants was judged likely to be a technical artifact of the sequencing pipeline. The only immune exposure information available for the cohort was CMV serostatus. When HLA alleles, especially DR and DQ, strongly co-occurred, attributing TCR associations to individual alleles was difficult. Some IMGT-functional V segments, including TRBV6-2 and TRBV6-3, could not be distinguished by the 87-base-pair reads and were therefore excluded. The authors suggested that the approach could potentially be generalized to other disease states and immunological phenotypes. A further reported finding was that TCR beta sequences accurately predicted the HLA-A and HLA-B alleles for most subjects in the first cohort. In vitro tests confirmed that three of the cytomegalovirus-associated TCR beta chains recognize cytomegalovirus antigens. In an earlier analysis of several hundred of the donors, most TCR beta V segments were observed in productive rearrangements about 90% or about 30% of the time, broadly matching IMGT annotations.

Of note for this clone: Its recognized antigen is unknown. Per-base quality was not reported, and no clone a single base away is much larger than it.

The cohort comprised fewer than 750 healthy bone marrow donors. All cohort members were sampled while nominally healthy, although unrecorded immune exposures were likely present. The donor was CMV seronegative and belonged to the group of 352 seronegative cohort members. Every donor gave a peripheral blood sample, and the peripheral blood mononuclear cells from that sample were used for TCR beta sequencing. The Qiagen DNeasy Blood Extraction Kit was used to extract genomic DNA from the blood cell samples. The V and J genes are TRBV28 and TRBJ1-5; TRBD1 is a possible D gene, resting on 6 matching bases. Sample: PBMCs. The TCR originated in a woman aged 45-65 years in good health and CMV-seronegative. The sequenced DNA is TGTGCCAGCAGTTTGACGGGCAGGGGTTACAATCAGCCCCAGCATTTT. The resulting protein is CASSLTGRGYNQPQHF.